What follows are 21 T cell receptor beta chains derived from one specimen sequenced in a study of T-cell memory formation after mild COVID-19. One entry per CDR3 protein results from TCRdb running MiXCR on the 5' RACE reads. The sample lists about 470,000 distinct CDR3 sequences; roughly 25% were seen once. The sample was PBMCs or a T cell subset sorted from them (not recorded which). The receptors come from an adult woman who had mild COVID-19 (a few samples of this study predate the infection). Cell type and time point are not known.

The chain has TRBV27 and TRBJ1-5, with 7 bases fitting TRBD1. With 1 base clipped from V and 0 bases from J, the junction kept 12 bases outside the gene matches. This CDR3 contains 19 residues. CDR1 MNHEY and CDR2 SMNVEV come from the germline V gene (reference sequence). The CDR3 here is CASSLWGTEMLISNQPQHF. In DNA, the CDR3 is TGTGCCAGCAGTTTATGGGGGACAGAGATGCTTATTAGCAATCAGCCCCAGCATTTT.

The V call is TRBV6-6, the J call TRBJ1-1; the D gene is possibly TRBD1 (5 bases). Trimming cost V 5 bases and J 0 bases, with 13 bases left between them. This CDR3 contains 15 residues. Germline V lookup: CDR1 MNHNY, CDR2 SVGAGI (reference sequence). CDR3 DNA sequence: TGTGCCAGCAGTGCCATAGGGGTGTTGAACACTGAAGCTTTCTTT. This codes for CASSAIGVLNTEAFF.

This clonotype was seen a handful of times. V usage is TRBV6-2 or TRBV6-3 and J usage is TRBJ2-2; D is unresolved. The length of the CDR3 is 13 residues. Looked up from germline, CDR1 is MNHEY and CDR2 is SVGEGT. Between the trimmed V and J ends, which lost 6 bases and 6 bases, there was a span of 11 bases. CDR3 in DNA: TGTGCCAGCAGCCCTAGAAGGGCCGGGGAGCTGTTTTTT. Protein product: CASSPRRAGELFF.

This clonotype was found many times. This chain links TRBV9 with TRBJ2-7; D unresolved. V dropped 3 bases and J dropped 8 bases, with 9 bases sitting between them. Germline lookup yields CDR1 SGDLS and CDR2 YYNGEE. This CDR3 is 11 amino acids long. CDR3 in amino acids: CASSAGFQQYF. DNA for the CDR3: TGTGCCAGCAGCGCAGGATTTCAGCAGTACTTC.

This clonotype came up a few times. The chain joins TRBV7-2 to TRBJ2-3; D may be TRBD2 (6 bases). Trimming left V 3 bases short and J 6 bases short, with 13 bases between. Germline-derived CDR1 and CDR2 are SGHTA and FQGNSA. The CDR3 contains 14 residues. This chain's CDR3 is CASSFLGEVDTQYF. CDR3 in DNA: TGTGCCAGCAGCTTTCTGGGGGAGGTCGATACGCAGTATTTT.

The rearrangement uses TRBV5-1 and TRBJ2-5; possibly TRBD2 for D (6 bases). V lost 0 bases and J 5 bases, leaving 14 bases between the germline ends. Germline assignment: CDR1 SGHRS and CDR2 YFSETQ. This CDR3 contains 15 residues. The CDR3 region is CASSLGPAGGETQYF. The CDR3 nucleotides are TGCGCCAGCAGCTTGGGGCCCGCCGGGGGTGAGACCCAGTACTTC.

V is TRBV27 and J is TRBJ2-2; D gene ambiguous. V was trimmed by 5 bases and J by 1 base, leaving 11 bases between them. This CDR3 is built from 15 residues. The germline gives CDR1 MNHEY, CDR2 SMNVEV (reference sequence). CDR3 coding DNA: TGTGCCAGCAGTCTACTAACGGGGAACACCGGGGAGCTGTTTTTT. It encodes CASSLLTGNTGELFF.

The rearrangement uses TRBV18 and TRBJ1-2; 7 positions match TRBD1. V shed 8 bases and J 4 bases; nucleotides not matched to a gene: 7. Germline V gene data show CDR1 as KGHSH and CDR2 as LQKENI. The CDR3 spans 13 residues. DNA of the CDR3: TGTGCCAGCACAGGGGTGGACGGCTATGGCTACACCTTC. Amino acids: CASTGVDGYGYTF.

The chain has TRBV15 and TRBJ1-1; D gene unclear. This CDR3 comprises 15 residues. V lost 1 base to trimming and J lost 1 base, with 10 bases between them. Germline V gene data show CDR1 as LNHNV and CDR2 as YYDKDF (reference sequence). CDR3 bases: TGTGCCACCAGCAGAGCGTCTCCTGGGAACACTGAAGCTTTCTTT. It is translated as CATSRASPGNTEAFF.

The CDR3 spells CASSDPQGPPVETEAFF. The DNA of the CDR3 is TGTGCCAGCAGTGACCCACAGGGGCCCCCGGTCGAAACTGAAGCTTTCTTT. J is TRBJ1-1 and V is TRBV6-4; 7 bases map to TRBD1. Germline V gene lookup returns CDR1 MRHNA and CDR2 SNTAGT. This CDR3 spans 17 amino acids. V shed 2 bases and J 5 bases; nucleotides not matched to a gene: 14.

This clonotype has more than one count but fewer than ten. The V and J genes are TRBV7-6 and TRBJ2-7; 10 bases line up with TRBD1. This CDR3 is built from 19 residues. J lost 0 bases, V lost 0 bases, and 11 bases had no gene match. The germline CDR1 and CDR2 sequences are SGHVS and FNYEAQ. The CDR3 DNA reads TGTGCCAGCAGCTTAGCCTCCGGGACAGGGGCCGCGAACTCCTACGAGCAGTACTTC. Protein sequence: CASSLASGTGAANSYEQYF.

This clonotype was seen more than once but under ten times. The rearrangement links TRBV7-9 to TRBJ2-1; tentatively, D is TRBD2 (6 bases). This CDR3 spans 15 amino acids. Germline V gene sequence: CDR1 SEHNR, CDR2 FQNEAQ (reference sequence). Trimming took 5 bases from V and 6 from J, leaving 17 bases between them. CDR3 region: CASSPMTSRGNEQFF. The CDR3 DNA follows: TGTGCCAGCAGCCCGATGACTAGTAGGGGCAATGAGCAGTTCTTC.

The chain employs TRBV12-3 or TRBV12-4 and TRBJ1-2; the D gene is possibly TRBD1 (6 bases). CDR3 length: 13 residues. The ends were cut back, 7 bases at V and 5 bases at J, with 14 bases in the middle. The CDR3 sequence is CASNRGQHYGYTF. In nucleotides, the CDR3 is TGTGCCAGCAACCGGGGGCAGCATTATGGCTACACCTTC.

The J gene is TRBJ1-5, the V gene TRBV2, with 10 bases that match TRBD1. After removal of 8 bases from V and 3 bases from J, the junction contained 13 bases not matched to a gene. This CDR3 spans 17 amino acids. Germline V gene lookup returns CDR1 SNHLY and CDR2 FYNNEI. In DNA form, the CDR3 reads TGTGCCAGCGGAGGGGTTGTGGGACAGGGGAACAATCAGCCCCAGCATTTT. Its protein is CASGGVVGQGNNQPQHF.

This chain connects TRBV20-1 to TRBJ1-1, with 7 bases aligning to TRBD1. The CDR3 runs 12 residues. With V trimmed by 2 bases and J by 3 bases, 0 bases remained unmatched. Germline V CDR1 and CDR2: DFQATT, SNEGSKA (reference sequence). In DNA, the CDR3 is TGCAGTGCTAGAAGGGGGCACACTGAAGCTTTCTTT. Translated: CSARRGHTEAFF.

This chain joins TRBV28 and TRBJ2-7; TRBD1 might be the D (5 bases). Germline CDR1 is MDHEN and CDR2 is SYDVKM. The V end lost 4 bases, the J end lost 2 bases, and 12 bases lay between the germline ends. CDR3 length: 14 residues. The CDR3 region is CASSSPMTAYEQYF. The DNA of the CDR3 is TGTGCCAGCAGTTCCCCCATGACAGCCTACGAGCAGTACTTC.

This clonotype was counted a few times. V and J are TRBV20-1 and TRBJ2-5, with 7 bases lining up with TRBD2. The junction had 10 bases not matched to a gene; V was cut back by 6 bases and J by 6 bases. This CDR3 is 13 amino acids long. In germline, CDR1 is DFQATT, CDR2 SNEGSKA (reference sequence). In DNA form, the CDR3 reads TGCAGTGCGGGGCGGGAGATGGTAAAGACCCAGTACTTC. Encoded protein: CSAGREMVKTQYF.

This sequence joins TRBV10-3 and TRBJ1-2; perhaps TRBD1 as D (6 bases). The CDR3 runs 15 residues. The germline CDR1 and CDR2 sequences are ENHRY and SYGVKD. V lost 0 bases and J lost 8, with 16 bases in between. The CDR3 is CAISESPAQGSGYTF. CDR3 sequence (DNA): TGTGCCATCAGTGAGTCACCGGCACAGGGTAGCGGCTACACCTTC.

The rearrangement links TRBV24-1 to TRBJ1-5; D is perhaps TRBD1 (5 bases). The germline V and J ends were trimmed by 6 bases and 0 bases, with 11 bases remaining between them. This CDR3 is 15 amino acids long. From germline, CDR1 is KGHDR and CDR2 SFDVKD. The CDR3 DNA sequence: TGTGCCACCAGTCCCGGGGGATATAGCAATCAGCCCCAGCATTTT. Translation: CATSPGGYSNQPQHF.

This clonotype was observed a few times. The rearrangement links TRBV6-6 to TRBJ2-3, with 7 bases lining up with TRBD1. J was trimmed by 3 bases and V by 1 base; bases with no gene match: 4. CDR1 is MNHNY and CDR2 is SVGAGI in the germline V gene (reference sequence). CDR3 length: 15 residues. The CDR3 protein is CASSYWTGFTDTQYF. The CDR3 nucleotides are TGTGCCAGCAGTTACTGGACAGGATTTACAGATACGCAGTATTTT.

Only a few counts were recorded for this clonotype. The genes are TRBV5-1 and TRBJ1-1; maybe TRBD1 (5 bases). The CDR3 extends over 15 amino acids. In germline, CDR1 is SGHRS, CDR2 YFSETQ. V was shortened by 0 bases and J by 1 base, with 10 bases between the two germline ends. The chain's CDR3 is CASSLGGHGNTEAFF. The CDR3, as DNA: TGCGCCAGCAGCTTGGGTGGACATGGGAACACTGAAGCTTTCTTT.